The text below deals with one T cell receptor (beta chain). Its antigen is unidentified. Cryopreserved PBMC, at about 0.85-11 million per sample, were present before DNA extraction. Sequencing relied on immunoSEQ assay v3.0, run at survey level. Sequencing used immunoSEQ multiplex PCR; TCRdb keeps in-frame clones, though not all of them. The data contain 20,000 to 25,000 clones, about 72% of them singletons. The data are from a study of long-term antiretroviral therapy in people with HIV. Overall study results and limits: Against controls, HIV repertoires showed narrower ranges of CDR3 length.

This clonotype originated in a woman aged 40 to 55 with HIV. This material consisted of unsorted PBMCs, taken less than 1.8 years before starting antiretroviral therapy.

This chain's CDR3 is CASKRDPRGTGELFF. The DNA of the CDR3 is TGTGCCAGTAAAAGGGATCCCAGGGGCACCGGGGAGCTGTTTTTT. The chain employs TRBV19 and TRBJ2-2; the D gene is possibly TRBD1 (6 bases). The CDR3 sequence is 15 residues long. V gave up 7 bases and J gave up 4 bases, with 16 bases separating them. Germline CDR1 and CDR2: LNHDA and SQIVND (reference sequence). The full variable domain, with the rest looked up from reference TRBV19 and TRBJ2-2, is DGGITQSPKYLFRKEGQNVTLSCEQNLNHDAMYWYRQDPGQGLRLIYYSQIVNDFQKGDIAEGYSVSREKKESFPLTVTSAQKNPTAFYLCASKRDPRGTGELFFGEGSRLTVL.